This T cell receptor beta chain is from a study of T cell responses to AZD1222 COVID-19 vaccine (dated by TCRdb to the early 2020s). For context, the study as a whole: AZD1222 recipients given second doses at about 4 weeks or at about 12 weeks were pooled, since spike-specific TCR depth and breadth were not found to differ between the two schedules. A total of approximately 250 trial participants underwent TCR sequencing, of whom about 200 had received two doses of AZD1222 and about 25 had received two doses of the MenACWY control vaccine. Trial participants were enrolled by age into subgroups of 18-55, 56-69 and 70-plus years, and about 150, 27 and 61 TCR-sequenced participants, respectively, were included in these subgroups. What the research found in general, with its limitations: Because no day 14 peak-response samples were available, repertoires were characterized only after the peak T cell response. In the small 56-69-year group, the increase in depth fell short of significance, most likely because of low power. CD4 TCRs associated with the vaccine covered the entire spike protein, and the dominant responses were in regions 160-218 and 743-854. A significant rise in spike-specific TCR breadth and depth was observed after two AZD1222 doses relative to day 0 and relative to MenACWY recipients. Nearly half of unique spike-specific TCRs reportedly recognized epitopes outside regions mutated in the B.1.351 and B.1.1.7 variants. Most participants were white British and females outnumbered males, and the authors suggested that clonal diversity may have been underestimated. Conclusions about previously exposed vaccinees are limited, since just 5 or 6 AZD1222 recipients were seropositive for SARS-CoV-2 at baseline.

Trimmed from V: 2 bases; trimmed from J: 0 bases; junction bases lacking a gene match: 13. The CDR3 covers 20 residues, taking in both the cysteine and the phenylalanine. Of the read, only the CDR3 DNA is kept; its 60 bases are in frame from base 1. Sequences MDHEN (CDR1) and SYDVKM (CDR2) are obtained from the germline V gene. The CDR3 regions of human TCRbeta chains were analyzed by immunosequencing. As for the authors' bioinformatics: TCRs in the repertoires were matched against a reference library of SARS-CoV-2-specific TCRs that had been generated with the MIRA antigen-specificity platform. Breadth meant the fraction of unique TCRs that were SARS-CoV-2-associated, whereas depth meant the fraction of total T cells that were SARS-CoV-2-associated. Using the MIRA data, every spike-specific TCR was mapped to the spike region that the TCR reacted to and assigned to either a CD4 or a CD8 class. Log10-transformed breadth and depth values were compared by one-way ANOVA with Sidak's multiple comparisons tests. In TCRdb, the immuneACCESS table is reduced to in-frame sequences with V and J assigned. These tables do not hold every clone; where another copy was compared, an unresolved V gene accounts for under half, and the others remain unexplained. V and J calls plus clone size are reproduced from that table; the DNA served to infer D and trimming. A total of some 100,000 clones appear in this sample, approximately 90% of them only once. Approximately 4.9% of the sample goes to the ten largest clones.

Regarding this clone: Its target antigen remains unknown. Base qualities are not provided; no much larger clone lies one nucleotide away.

The label giving this sample's time point can be read as: baseline before first vaccination. Samples from vaccinated people were obtained from the UK trials COV001 and COV002, which included a single-blind randomized controlled phase 2/3 trial of AZD1222 (ChAdOx1 nCoV-19) in healthy adults. For TCRbeta chain sequencing, PBMC samples were collected from trial participants at day 0 and at day 28 after the second dose. The rearranged chain carries TRBV28 and TRBJ2-6; 7 bases in between match TRBD1. This receptor was identified in an adult in good health. Material: peripheral blood, obtained on day 0 of AZD1222 vaccination. The CDR3 protein sequence reads: CASSLRRHRGAFSGANVLTF. The nucleotide sequence is TGTGCCAGCAGTTTACGCCGTCACAGGGGCGCCTTCTCTGGGGCCAACGTCCTGACTTTC.